The 11 T cell receptor beta chains below all came from one sample that was sequenced in a study of blood T cell repertoires in COVID-19. Repertoires were generated with immunoSEQ multiplex PCR, while TCRdb's copy carries only in-frame clones and drops some. The repertoire includes a few hundred thousand clones, about nine tenths of them detected once, and 6.2% sits in the top ten. Sequenced input: peripheral blood. Every receptor here comes from a man between 60 and 70 years old with acute or convalescent COVID-19.

Comment on this clone: One junction end disagrees with the germline gene, perhaps due to a read error. The gene calls are TRBV19 and TRBJ1-2; possibly TRBD1 for D (6 bases). The V gene's germline CDR1 is LNHDA and CDR2 SQIVND (reference sequence). This CDR3 has 15 residues. DNA of the CDR3: TGTGCCAGTAGCCCGGAGCGGGACATCGCTCAAGGCTGCACCTTC. Its translation is CASSPERDIAQGCTF.

In this sample, this clone turned up once. This chain connects TRBV29-1 to TRBJ2-5, with a possible D match to TRBD1 (5 bases). Germline V lookup: CDR1 SQVTM, CDR2 ANQGSEA. The CDR3 totals 14 residues. The V end was cut by 1 base, the J end by 5 bases, with 14 bases between. CDR3 sequence reads: CSVEVGAGTETQYF. Here the CDR3 DNA reads TGCAGCGTTGAAGTAGGGGCAGGAACCGAGACCCAGTACTTC.

The chain carries TRBV6-6 and TRBJ1-1, with D uncertain. Germline V gene lookup returns CDR1 MNHNY and CDR2 SVGAGI (reference sequence). The length of the CDR3 is 13 residues. V lost 5 bases, J lost 0 bases, and 7 bases lay in between. As DNA, the CDR3 is TGTGCCAGCAGTCCTGAGATGAACACTGAAGCTTTCTTT. Translating gives CASSPEMNTEAFF.

The chain carries TRBV27 and TRBJ1-6, with 8 bases lining up with TRBD1. The CDR3 runs to 16 residues. From germline, CDR1 is MNHEY and CDR2 SMNVEV (reference sequence). V gave up 1 base and J gave up 10 bases; unmatched junction bases: 9. In DNA form, the CDR3 reads TGTGCCAGCAGTTTATGGCCCGGACAGGGAACCTCACCCCTCCACTTT. Its protein is CASSLWPGQGTSPLHF.

The chain links TRBV7-2 to TRBJ1-5; D is ambiguous. Germline-derived CDR1 and CDR2 are SGHTA and FQGNSA. Trimming took off 5 bases at V and 7 bases at J, with 15 bases between the two ends. The CDR3 covers 14 residues. The CDR3: CASSPFGEFQPQHF. In DNA, the CDR3 is TGTGCCAGCAGCCCTTTCGGGGAATTCCAGCCCCAGCATTTT. Filled out from reference TRBV7-2 and TRBJ1-5, the complete variable domain reads GAGVSQSPSNKVTEKGKDVELRCDPISGHTALYWYRQSLGQGLEFLIYFQGNSAPDKSGLPSDRFSAERTGGSVSTLTIQRTQQEDSAVYLCASSPFGEFQPQHFGDGTRLSIL.

This clone was recorded a few times. V and J are TRBV7-3 and TRBJ2-7; possibly TRBD2 for D (6 bases). The germline V gene has CDR1 SGHTA and CDR2 FQGTGA. Trimming pared 0 bases from V and 6 bases from J, leaving 9 bases between. The CDR3 runs to 13 residues. The CDR3 DNA sequence: TGTGCCAGCAGCTTAACCGGAGGGTCCGAGCAGTACTTC. Protein product: CASSLTGGSEQYF.

This sequence joins TRBV18 and TRBJ2-1, with TRBD1 matching 8 bases. CDR1 is KGHSH, CDR2 LQKENI, per germline. This CDR3 spans 12 amino acids. With V trimmed by 5 bases and J by 10 bases, 4 bases remained unmatched. In DNA, the CDR3 is TGTGCCAGCTCAGCCCCAGGGGGCGAGCAGTTCTTC. Translated: CASSAPGGEQFF.

Worth noting for this clone: The sample carries other DNA sequences with the same CDR3. The chain joins TRBV5-1 to TRBJ2-5, with TRBD2 as a possible D gene (5 bases). CDR1 and CDR2 from the germline V gene are SGHRS and YFSETQ. The CDR3 sequence is 13 residues long. V dropped 2 bases and J dropped 5 bases, with 10 bases sitting between them. The CDR3 DNA is TGCGCCAGCAGCTTAGACCGCGGGGAGACCCAGTACTTC. Residues: CASSLDRGETQYF.

This chain links TRBV6-5 with TRBJ1-4, with 8 bases identical to TRBD1. The CDR3 totals 16 residues. The ends lost 0 bases at V and 8 bases at J; junction bases unmatched: 8. Germline V gives CDR1 MNHEY, CDR2 SVGAGI. DNA for the CDR3: TGTGCCAGCAGTTACTCGAGCACAGGGGGGTTCGAAAAACTGTTTTTT. Translated, it gives CASSYSSTGGFEKLFF.

The chain couples TRBV7-2 to TRBJ1-5; tentatively, D is TRBD1 (5 bases). This CDR3 has 14 amino acids. The V end was cut by 1 base, the J end by 9 bases, with 13 bases between. From germline, CDR1 is SGHTA and CDR2 FQGNSA. The CDR3 region is CASSLGPGVGPQHF. The CDR3 nucleotides are TGTGCCAGCAGCTTAGGTCCGGGGGTAGGGCCCCAGCATTTT.

As DNA, the CDR3 is TGTGCCAGCATCCTAGCGGGCAACACCGGGGAGCTGTTTTTT. Its translation: CASILAGNTGELFF. The rearrangement joins TRBV2 to TRBJ2-2; 8 bases match TRBD2. CDR3 length: 14 residues. V shed 7 bases, J shed 2 bases, and the junction held 3 bases outside the gene matches. Per germline, CDR1 SNHLY and CDR2 FYNNEI.